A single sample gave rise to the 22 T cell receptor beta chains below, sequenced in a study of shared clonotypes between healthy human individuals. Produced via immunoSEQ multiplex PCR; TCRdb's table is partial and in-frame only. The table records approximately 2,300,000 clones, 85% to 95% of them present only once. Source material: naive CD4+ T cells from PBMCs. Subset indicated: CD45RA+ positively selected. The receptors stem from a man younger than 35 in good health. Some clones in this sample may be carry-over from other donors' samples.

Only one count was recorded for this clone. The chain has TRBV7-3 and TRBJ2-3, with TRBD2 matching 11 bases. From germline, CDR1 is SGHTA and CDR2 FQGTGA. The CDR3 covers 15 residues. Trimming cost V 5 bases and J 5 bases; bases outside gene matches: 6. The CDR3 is CASSQGSGRGDTQYF. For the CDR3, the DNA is TGTGCCAGCAGCCAGGGTAGCGGGAGGGGAGATACGCAGTATTTT.

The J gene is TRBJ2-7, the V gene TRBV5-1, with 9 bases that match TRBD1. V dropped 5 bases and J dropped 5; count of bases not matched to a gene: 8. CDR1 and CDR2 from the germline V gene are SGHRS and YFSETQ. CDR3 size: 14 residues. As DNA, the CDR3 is TGCGCCAGCAGTCCCGGGACAGGGTGGGACGAGCAGTACTTC. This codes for CASSPGTGWDEQYF.

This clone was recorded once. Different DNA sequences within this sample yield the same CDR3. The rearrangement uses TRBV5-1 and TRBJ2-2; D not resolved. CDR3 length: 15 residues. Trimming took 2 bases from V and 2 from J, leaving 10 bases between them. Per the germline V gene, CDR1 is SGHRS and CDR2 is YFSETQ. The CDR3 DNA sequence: TGCGCCAGCAGCTTAGGCAGCCTTAACACCGGGGAGCTGTTTTTT. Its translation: CASSLGSLNTGELFF.

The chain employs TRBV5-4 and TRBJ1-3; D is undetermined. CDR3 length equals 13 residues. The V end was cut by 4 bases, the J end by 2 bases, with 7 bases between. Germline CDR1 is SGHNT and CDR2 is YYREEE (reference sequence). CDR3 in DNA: TGTGCCAGCAGCCGGGAGACTGGAAACACCATATATTTT. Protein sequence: CASSRETGNTIYF. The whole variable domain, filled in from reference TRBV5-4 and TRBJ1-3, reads ETGVTQSPTHLIKTRGQQVTLRCSSQSGHNTVSWYQQALGQGPQFIFQYYREEENGRGNFPPRFSGLQFPNYSSELNVNALELDDSALYLCASSRETGNTIYFGEGSWLTVV.

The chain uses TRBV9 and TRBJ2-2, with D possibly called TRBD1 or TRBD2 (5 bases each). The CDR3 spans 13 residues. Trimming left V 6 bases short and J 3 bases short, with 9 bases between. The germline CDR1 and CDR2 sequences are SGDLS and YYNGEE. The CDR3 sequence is CASNGGYTGELFF. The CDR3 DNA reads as TGTGCCAGCAATGGGGGATACACCGGGGAGCTGTTTTTT.

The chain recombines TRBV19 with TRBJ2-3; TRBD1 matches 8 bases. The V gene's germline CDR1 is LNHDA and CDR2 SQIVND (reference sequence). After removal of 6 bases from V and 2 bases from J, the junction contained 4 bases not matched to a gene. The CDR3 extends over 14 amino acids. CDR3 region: CASSQDRATDTQYF. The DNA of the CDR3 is TGTGCCAGTAGCCAGGACAGGGCCACAGATACGCAGTATTTT. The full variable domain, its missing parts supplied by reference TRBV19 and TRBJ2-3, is DGGITQSPKYLFRKEGQNVTLSCEQNLNHDAMYWYRQDPGQGLRLIYYSQIVNDFQKGDIAEGYSVSREKKESFPLTVTSAQKNPTAFYLCASSQDRATDTQYFGPGTRLTVL.

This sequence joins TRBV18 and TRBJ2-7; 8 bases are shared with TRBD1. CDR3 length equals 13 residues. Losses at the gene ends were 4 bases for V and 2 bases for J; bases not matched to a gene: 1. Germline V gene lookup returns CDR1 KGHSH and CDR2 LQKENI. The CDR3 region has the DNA TGTGCCAGCTCACAGGACAGGGCCTACGAGCAGTACTTC. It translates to CASSQDRAYEQYF.

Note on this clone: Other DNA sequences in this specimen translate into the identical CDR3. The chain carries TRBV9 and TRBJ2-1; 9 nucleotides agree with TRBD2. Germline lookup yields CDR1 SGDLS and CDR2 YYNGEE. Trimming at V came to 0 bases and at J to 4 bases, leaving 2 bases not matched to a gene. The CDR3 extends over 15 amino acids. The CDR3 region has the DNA TGTGCCAGCAGCGTAGGTGCGGGAGGGTACAATGAGCAGTTCTTC. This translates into CASSVGAGGYNEQFF.

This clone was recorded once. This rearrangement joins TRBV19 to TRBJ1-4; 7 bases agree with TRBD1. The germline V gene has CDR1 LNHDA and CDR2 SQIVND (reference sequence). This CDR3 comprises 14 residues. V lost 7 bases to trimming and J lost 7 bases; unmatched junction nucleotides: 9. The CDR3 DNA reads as TGTGCCAGTACCCCGACAGGGTCCCCTGAAAAACTGTTTTTT. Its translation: CASTPTGSPEKLFF.

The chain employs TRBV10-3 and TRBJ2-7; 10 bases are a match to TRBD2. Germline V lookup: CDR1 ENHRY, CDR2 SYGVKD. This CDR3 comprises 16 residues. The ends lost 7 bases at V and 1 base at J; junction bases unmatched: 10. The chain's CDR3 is CAITPASGSSSYEQYF. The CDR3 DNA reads TGTGCCATCACACCGGCTAGCGGGAGCTCGTCCTACGAGCAGTACTTC.

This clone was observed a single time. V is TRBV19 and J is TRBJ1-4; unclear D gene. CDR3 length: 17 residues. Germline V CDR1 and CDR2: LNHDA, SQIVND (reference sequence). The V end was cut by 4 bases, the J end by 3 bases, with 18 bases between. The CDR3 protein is CASSTPRTLGANEKLFF. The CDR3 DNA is TGTGCCAGTAGTACACCTCGGACCCTTGGGGCTAATGAAAAACTGTTTTTT.

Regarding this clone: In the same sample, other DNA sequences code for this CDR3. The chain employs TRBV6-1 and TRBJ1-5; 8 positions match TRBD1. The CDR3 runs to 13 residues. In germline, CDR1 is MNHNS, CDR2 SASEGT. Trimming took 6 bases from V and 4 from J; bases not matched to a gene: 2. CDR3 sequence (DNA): TGTGCCAGCAGCGGGACAGGAAATCAGCCCCAGCATTTT. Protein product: CASSGTGNQPQHF.

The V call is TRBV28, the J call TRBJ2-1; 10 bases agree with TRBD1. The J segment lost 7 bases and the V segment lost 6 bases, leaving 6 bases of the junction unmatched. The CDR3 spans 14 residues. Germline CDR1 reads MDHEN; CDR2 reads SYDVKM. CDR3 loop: CASRRQGAGNEQFF. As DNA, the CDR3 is TGTGCCAGCAGGAGACAGGGGGCAGGGAATGAGCAGTTCTTC.

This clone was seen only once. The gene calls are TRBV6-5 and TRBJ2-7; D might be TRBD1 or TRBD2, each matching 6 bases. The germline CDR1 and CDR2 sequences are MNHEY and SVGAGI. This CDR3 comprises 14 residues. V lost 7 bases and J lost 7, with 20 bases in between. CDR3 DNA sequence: TGTGCCAGCACACCGGGCCGGGGGCGCTGGGAGCAGTACTTC. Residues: CASTPGRGRWEQYF.

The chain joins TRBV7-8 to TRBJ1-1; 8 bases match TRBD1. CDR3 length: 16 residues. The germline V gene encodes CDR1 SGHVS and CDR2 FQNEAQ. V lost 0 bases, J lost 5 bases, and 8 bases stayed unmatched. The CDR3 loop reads CASSLAQGAFSTEAFF. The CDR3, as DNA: TGTGCCAGCAGCTTAGCCCAGGGGGCGTTCTCTACTGAAGCTTTCTTT. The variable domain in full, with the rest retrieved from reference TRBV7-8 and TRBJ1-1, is GAGVSQSPRYKVAKRGQDVALRCDPISGHVSLFWYQQALGQGPEFLTYFQNEAQLDKSGLPSDRFFAERPEGSVSTLKIQRTQQEDSAVYLCASSLAQGAFSTEAFFGQGTRLTVV.

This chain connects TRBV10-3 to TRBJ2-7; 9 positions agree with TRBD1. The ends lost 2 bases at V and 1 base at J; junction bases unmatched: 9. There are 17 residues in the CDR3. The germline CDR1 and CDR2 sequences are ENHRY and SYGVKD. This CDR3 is CAISEPSGTGISYEQYF. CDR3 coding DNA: TGTGCCATCAGTGAGCCAAGCGGGACAGGGATTTCCTACGAGCAGTACTTC.

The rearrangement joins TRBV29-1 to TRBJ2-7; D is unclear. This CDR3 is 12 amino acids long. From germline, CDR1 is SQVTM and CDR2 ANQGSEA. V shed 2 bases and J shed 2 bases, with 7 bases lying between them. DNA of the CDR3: TGCAGCGTTGAAACTTTCACCTACGAGCAGTACTTC. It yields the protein CSVETFTYEQYF.

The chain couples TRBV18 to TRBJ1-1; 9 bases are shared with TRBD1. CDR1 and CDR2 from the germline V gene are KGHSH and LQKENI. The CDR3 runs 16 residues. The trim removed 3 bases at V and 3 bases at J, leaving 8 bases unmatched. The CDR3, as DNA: TGTGCCAGCTCACCCTTTCGGAGACAGGGGGACACTGAAGCTTTCTTT. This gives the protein CASSPFRRQGDTEAFF.

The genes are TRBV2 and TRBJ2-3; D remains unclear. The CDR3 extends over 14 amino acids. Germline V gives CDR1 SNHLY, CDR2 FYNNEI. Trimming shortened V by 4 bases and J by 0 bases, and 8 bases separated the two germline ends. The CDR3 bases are TGTGCCAGCAGTGGCGTGAGTAGCACAGATACGCAGTATTTT. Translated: CASSGVSSTDTQYF.

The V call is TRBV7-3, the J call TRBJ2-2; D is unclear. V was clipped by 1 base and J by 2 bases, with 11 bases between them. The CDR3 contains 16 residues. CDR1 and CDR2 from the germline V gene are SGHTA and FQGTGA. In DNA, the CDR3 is TGTGCCAGCAGCTTAAGAGATGGAGCTAACACCGGGGAGCTGTTTTTT. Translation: CASSLRDGANTGELFF.

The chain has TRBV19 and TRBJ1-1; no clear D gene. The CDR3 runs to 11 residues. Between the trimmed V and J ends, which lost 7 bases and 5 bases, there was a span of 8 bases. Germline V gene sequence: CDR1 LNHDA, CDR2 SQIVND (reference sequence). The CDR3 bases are TGTGCCAGTAAATGGGAGACTGAAGCTTTCTTT. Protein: CASKWETEAFF.

In nucleotides, the CDR3 is TGTGCCAGCAGCCCGACTAGCGGGTACTCCTACGAGCAGTACTTC. This gives the protein CASSPTSGYSYEQYF. The chain carries TRBV9 and TRBJ2-7; TRBD2 aligns across 10 bases. V was clipped by 4 bases and J by 0 bases; unmatched bases: 4. CDR1 and CDR2 from the germline V gene are SGDLS and YYNGEE. The CDR3 length is 15 residues.